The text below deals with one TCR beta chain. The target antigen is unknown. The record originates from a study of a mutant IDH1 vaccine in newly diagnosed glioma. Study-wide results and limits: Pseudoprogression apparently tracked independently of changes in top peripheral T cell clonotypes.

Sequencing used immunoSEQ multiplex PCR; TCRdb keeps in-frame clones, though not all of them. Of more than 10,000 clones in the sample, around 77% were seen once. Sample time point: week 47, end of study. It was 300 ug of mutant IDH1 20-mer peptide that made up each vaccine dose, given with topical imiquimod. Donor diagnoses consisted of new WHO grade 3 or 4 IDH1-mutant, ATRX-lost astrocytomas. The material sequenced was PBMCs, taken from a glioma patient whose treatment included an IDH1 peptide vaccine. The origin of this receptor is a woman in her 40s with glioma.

The CDR3 here is CASSQEWTVADTQYF. DNA for the CDR3: TGTGCCAGCAGCCAAGAATGGACTGTGGCAGATACGCAGTATTTT. The rearrangement uses TRBV4-2 and TRBJ2-3; a weak D match, TRBD2 (5 bases). The V end lost 0 bases, the J end lost 4 bases, and 11 bases lay between the germline ends. The CDR3 runs 15 residues. Germline V lookup: CDR1 LGHNA, CDR2 YNFKEQ.